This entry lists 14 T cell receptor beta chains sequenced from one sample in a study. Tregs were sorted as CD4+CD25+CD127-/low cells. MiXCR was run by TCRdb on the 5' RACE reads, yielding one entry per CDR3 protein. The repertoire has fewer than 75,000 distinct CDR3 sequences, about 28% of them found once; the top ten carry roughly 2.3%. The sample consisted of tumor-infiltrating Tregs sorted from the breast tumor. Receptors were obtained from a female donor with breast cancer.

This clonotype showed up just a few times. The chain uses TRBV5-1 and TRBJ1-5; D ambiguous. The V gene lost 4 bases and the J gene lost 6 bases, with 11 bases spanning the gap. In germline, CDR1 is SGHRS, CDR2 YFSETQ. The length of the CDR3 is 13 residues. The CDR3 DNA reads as TGCGCCAGCAGCCCCCTCTCGGGTCAGCCCCAGCATTTT. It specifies CASSPLSGQPQHF. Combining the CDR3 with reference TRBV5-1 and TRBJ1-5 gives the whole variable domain KAGVTQTPRYLIKTRGQQVTLSCSPISGHRSVSWYQQTPGQGLQFLFEYFSETQRNKGNFPGRFSGRQFSNSRSEMNVSTLELGDSALYLCASSPLSGQPQHFGDGTRLSIL.

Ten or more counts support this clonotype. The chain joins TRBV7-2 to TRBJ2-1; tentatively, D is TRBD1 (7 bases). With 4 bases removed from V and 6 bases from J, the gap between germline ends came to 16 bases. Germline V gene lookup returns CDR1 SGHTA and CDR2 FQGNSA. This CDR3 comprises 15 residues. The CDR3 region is CASSWTTGTANEQFF. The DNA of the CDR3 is TGTGCCAGCAGCTGGACTACAGGGACAGCCAATGAGCAGTTCTTC.

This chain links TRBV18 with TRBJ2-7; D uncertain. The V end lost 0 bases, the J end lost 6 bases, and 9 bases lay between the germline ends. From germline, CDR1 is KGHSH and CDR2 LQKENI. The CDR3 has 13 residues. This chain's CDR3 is CASSPPSRPEQYF. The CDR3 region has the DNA TGTGCCAGCTCACCACCCTCGCGTCCCGAGCAGTACTTC.

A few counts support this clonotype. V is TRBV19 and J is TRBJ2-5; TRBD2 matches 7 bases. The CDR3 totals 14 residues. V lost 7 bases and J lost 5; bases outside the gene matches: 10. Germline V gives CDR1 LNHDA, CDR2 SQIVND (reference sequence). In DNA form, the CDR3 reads TGTGCCAGTAAAGGCCGCGGGAGTGGCGAGACCCAGTACTTC. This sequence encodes CASKGRGSGETQYF.

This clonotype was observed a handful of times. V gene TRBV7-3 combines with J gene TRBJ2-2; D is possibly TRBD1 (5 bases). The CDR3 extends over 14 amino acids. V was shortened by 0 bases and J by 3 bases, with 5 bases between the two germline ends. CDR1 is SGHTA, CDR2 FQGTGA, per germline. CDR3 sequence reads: CASSLTGDTGELFF. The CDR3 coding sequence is TGTGCCAGCAGCTTAACAGGGGACACCGGGGAGCTGTTTTTT.

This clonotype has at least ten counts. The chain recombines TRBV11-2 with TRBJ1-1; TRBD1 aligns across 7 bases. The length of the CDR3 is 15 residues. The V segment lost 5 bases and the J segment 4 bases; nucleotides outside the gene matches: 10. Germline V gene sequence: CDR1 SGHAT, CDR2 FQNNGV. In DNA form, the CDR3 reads TGTGCCAGCAGCCTTACACAGGGGATTAGCACTGAAGCTTTCTTT. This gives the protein CASSLTQGISTEAFF.

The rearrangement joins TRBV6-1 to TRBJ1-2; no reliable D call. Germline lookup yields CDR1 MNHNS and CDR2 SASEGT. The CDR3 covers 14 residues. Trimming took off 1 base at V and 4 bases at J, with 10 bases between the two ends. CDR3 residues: CASSEEPRSYGYTF. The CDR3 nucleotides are TGTGCCAGCAGTGAAGAACCGAGATCCTATGGCTACACCTTC.

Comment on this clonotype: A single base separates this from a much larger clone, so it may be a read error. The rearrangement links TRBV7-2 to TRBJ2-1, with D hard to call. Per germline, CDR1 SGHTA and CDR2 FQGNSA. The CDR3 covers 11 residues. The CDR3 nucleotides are TGTGTCAGCAGGTCCCTCAATGAGCAGTTCTTC. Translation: CVSRSLNEQFF. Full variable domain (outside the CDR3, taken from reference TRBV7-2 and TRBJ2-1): GAGVSQSPSNKVTEKGKDVELRCDPISGHTALYWYRQSLGQGLEFLIYFQGNSAPDKSGLPSDRFSAERTGGSVSTLTIQRTQQEDSAVYLCVSRSLNEQFFGPGTRLTVL.

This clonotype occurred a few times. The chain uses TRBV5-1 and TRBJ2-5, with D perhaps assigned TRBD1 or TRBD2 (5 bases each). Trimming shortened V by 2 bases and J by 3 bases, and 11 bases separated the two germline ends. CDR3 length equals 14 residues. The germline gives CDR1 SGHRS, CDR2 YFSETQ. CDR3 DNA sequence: TGCGCCAGCAGCTTTGCCGGGACGGAAGAGACCCAGTACTTC. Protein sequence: CASSFAGTEETQYF.

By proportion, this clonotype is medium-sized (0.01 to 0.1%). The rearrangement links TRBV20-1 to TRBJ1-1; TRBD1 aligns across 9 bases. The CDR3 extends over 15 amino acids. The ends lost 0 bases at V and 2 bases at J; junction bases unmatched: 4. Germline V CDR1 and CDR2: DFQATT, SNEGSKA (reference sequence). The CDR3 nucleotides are TGCAGTGCTAGAGATCCGGACAGGGGTAACACTGAAGCTTTCTTT. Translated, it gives CSARDPDRGNTEAFF.

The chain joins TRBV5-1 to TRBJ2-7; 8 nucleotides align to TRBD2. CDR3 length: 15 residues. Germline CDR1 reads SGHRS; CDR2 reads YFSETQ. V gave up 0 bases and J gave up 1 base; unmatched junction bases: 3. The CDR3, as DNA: TGCGCCAGCAGCTTGGCAGGGACTAGATCCTACGAGCAGTACTTC. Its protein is CASSLAGTRSYEQYF.

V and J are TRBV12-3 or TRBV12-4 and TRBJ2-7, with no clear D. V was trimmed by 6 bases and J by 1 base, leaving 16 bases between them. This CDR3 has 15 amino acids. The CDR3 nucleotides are TGTGCCAGCAGCTCAACCCTGACCGCATCCTACGAGCAGTACTTC. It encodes CASSSTLTASYEQYF.

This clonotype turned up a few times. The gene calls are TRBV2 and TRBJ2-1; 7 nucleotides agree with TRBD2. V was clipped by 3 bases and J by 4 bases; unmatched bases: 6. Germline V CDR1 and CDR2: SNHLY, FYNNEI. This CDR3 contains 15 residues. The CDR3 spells CASSDTGGTYNEQFF. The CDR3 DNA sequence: TGTGCCAGCAGTGACACGGGAGGTACTTACAATGAGCAGTTCTTC. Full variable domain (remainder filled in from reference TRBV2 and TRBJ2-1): EPEVTQTPSHQVTQMGQEVILRCVPISNHLYFYWYRQILGQKVEFLVSFYNNEISEKSEIFDDQFSVERPDGSNFTLKIRSTKLEDSAMYFCASSDTGGTYNEQFFGPGTRLTVL.

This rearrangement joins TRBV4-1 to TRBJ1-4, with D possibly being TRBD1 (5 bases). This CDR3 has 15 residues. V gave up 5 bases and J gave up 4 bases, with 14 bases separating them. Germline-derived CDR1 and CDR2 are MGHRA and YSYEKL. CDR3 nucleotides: TGCGCCAGCAGCGCCCGGGGACGGCATAATGAAAAACTGTTTTTT. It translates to CASSARGRHNEKLFF.